One sample yielded the 21 T cell receptor beta chains listed below, sequenced in a study of cytomegalovirus exposure and HLA in healthy donors. PCR amplification relied on 60 Vbeta primers (plus 13 Jbeta primers). Using immunoSEQ multiplex PCR, the repertoire was profiled, and TCRdb retains in-frame clones only, with some absent. The ten most abundant clones cover around 1.1% of a sample with 200,000 to 250,000 clones. Input material: PBMCs. Every receptor here comes from a girl aged 2-10 years in good health and CMV-seropositive.

The chain has TRBV4-1 and TRBJ2-1, with a tentative D call TRBD2 (5 bases). CDR3 length equals 16 residues. The ends were cut back, 0 bases at V and 5 bases at J, with 14 bases in the middle. Germline CDR1 MGHRA, CDR2 YSYEKL. The CDR3 here is CASSQEFLDYNNEQFF. The CDR3 DNA reads TGCGCCAGCAGCCAAGAATTTCTAGACTACAACAATGAGCAGTTCTTC.

V usage is TRBV5-1 and J usage is TRBJ2-7; 9 bases match TRBD2. The CDR3 covers 14 residues. CDR1 and CDR2 (germline): SGHRS, YFSETQ. The V and J ends lost 1 base and 7 bases, in that order; junction bases with no gene match: 6. This CDR3 is CASSLSGTSWEQYF. CDR3 coding DNA: TGCGCCAGCAGCTTGTCCGGGACTAGCTGGGAGCAGTACTTC.

The rearrangement joins TRBV6-6 to TRBJ2-3; TRBD1 is a possible D gene (6 bases). The germline CDR1 and CDR2 sequences are MNHNY and SVGAGI (reference sequence). This CDR3 has 16 residues. The V and J ends lost 2 bases and 2 bases respectively, with 14 bases between them. This CDR3 reads CASSYLAGTNTDTQYF. DNA of the CDR3: TGTGCCAGCAGTTACCTAGCCGGGACAAACACAGATACGCAGTATTTT.

V usage is TRBV2 and J usage is TRBJ1-1; 8 nucleotides align to TRBD1. The J segment lost 3 bases and the V segment lost 5 bases, leaving 8 bases of the junction unmatched. This CDR3 region has 15 residues. The germline V gene has CDR1 SNHLY and CDR2 FYNNEI. In DNA, the CDR3 is TGTGCCAGCAGTTTATCCGGACAGGGCTACACTGAAGCTTTCTTT. This codes for CASSLSGQGYTEAFF.

V gene TRBV19 combines with J gene TRBJ2-1; D gene unclear. V lost 5 bases and J 2 bases, leaving 10 bases between the germline ends. The CDR3 has 14 residues. CDR1 is LNHDA, CDR2 SQIVND, per germline (reference sequence). CDR3 DNA: TGTGCCAGTAGTCTACAGTTACCCTACAATGAGCAGTTCTTC. It yields the protein CASSLQLPYNEQFF.

With respect to this clone: The junction differs from germline at one of its ends, possibly a read error. The rearrangement joins TRBV9 to TRBJ2-7, with 10 bases identical to TRBD1. The CDR3 has 14 amino acids. In germline, CDR1 is SGDLS, CDR2 YYNGEE. The CDR3 DNA follows: TGTGCCAGCAGCGGCGGGACAGGGGACTACGAACAGTACTTC. Its translation is CASSGGTGDYEQYF.

The chain carries TRBV19 and TRBJ2-1; D may be TRBD1 (5 bases). This CDR3 has 19 residues. Trimming cost V 1 base and J 0 bases, with 19 bases left between them. Germline V gene sequence: CDR1 LNHDA, CDR2 SQIVND (reference sequence). CDR3 in DNA: TGTGCCAGTAGTATAGGGTCAGGGTTTCTTCCCATCTCCTACAATGAGCAGTTCTTC. Protein: CASSIGSGFLPISYNEQFF. The full variable domain, with the rest looked up from reference TRBV19 and TRBJ2-1, is DGGITQSPKYLFRKEGQNVTLSCEQNLNHDAMYWYRQDPGQGLRLIYYSQIVNDFQKGDIAEGYSVSREKKESFPLTVTSAQKNPTAFYLCASSIGSGFLPISYNEQFFGPGTRLTVL.

V usage is TRBV6-4 and J usage is TRBJ2-1; a possible D gene is TRBD2 (6 bases). There are 15 residues in the CDR3. Germline values: CDR1 MRHNA, CDR2 SNTAGT. Trimming took 4 bases from V and 4 from J, leaving 14 bases between them. The CDR3 protein is CASSVNGAGYNEQFF. CDR3 sequence (DNA): TGTGCCAGCAGTGTCAACGGCGCGGGGTACAATGAGCAGTTCTTC.

The chain links TRBV19 to TRBJ1-3; 8 bases agree with TRBD1. The CDR3 consists of 15 residues. CDR1 is LNHDA, CDR2 SQIVND, per germline (reference sequence). Trimming took 7 bases from V and 0 from J; bases not matched to a gene: 5. The CDR3 protein is CASTRGPISGNTIYF. CDR3 coding DNA: TGTGCCAGTACCAGGGGGCCTATCTCTGGAAACACCATATATTTT.

This sequence joins TRBV28 and TRBJ2-2, with 15 bases lining up with TRBD2. CDR1 is MDHEN and CDR2 is SYDVKM in the germline V gene. This CDR3 has 19 residues. V was pared by 10 bases and J by 3 bases, with 15 bases of the junction left unmatched. The CDR3 coding sequence is TGTGCCACCTTTTTAACCGGGACTAGCGGGAGGCCCTACACCGGGGAGCTGTTTTTT. This encodes CATFLTGTSGRPYTGELFF.

The genes are TRBV11-2 and TRBJ1-4, with 9 positions matching TRBD1. Per germline, CDR1 SGHAT and CDR2 FQNNGV. This CDR3 has 15 residues. With 5 bases clipped from V and 5 bases from J, the junction kept 6 bases outside the gene matches. Written as DNA, the CDR3 is TGTGCCAGCAGCGTCGCGGGACAGGGAAATGAAAAACTGTTTTTT. Its protein is CASSVAGQGNEKLFF.

The chain employs TRBV5-4 and TRBJ2-2, with TRBD2 matching over 14 bases. Looked up from germline, CDR1 is SGHNT and CDR2 is YYREEE (reference sequence). CDR3 size: 18 residues. The V and J ends lost 0 bases and 6 bases, in that order; junction bases with no gene match: 7. For the CDR3, the DNA is TGTGCCAGCAGCTTGGGGGGGACTAGCGGGAGCGTTGCCGGGGAGCTGTTTTTT. Translation: CASSLGGTSGSVAGELFF.

This chain uses TRBV5-1 with TRBJ2-3, with TRBD1 identical over 8 bases. J lost 2 bases, V lost 4 bases, and 3 bases had no gene match. The CDR3 runs 14 residues. Per the germline V gene, CDR1 is SGHRS and CDR2 is YFSETQ. CDR3 sequence: CASSRDRTTDTQYF. For the CDR3, the DNA is TGCGCCAGCAGCCGGGACAGGACCACAGATACGCAGTATTTT. The full variable domain, rest sourced from reference TRBV5-1 and TRBJ2-3, is KAGVTQTPRYLIKTRGQQVTLSCSPISGHRSVSWYQQTPGQGLQFLFEYFSETQRNKGNFPGRFSGRQFSNSRSEMNVSTLELGDSALYLCASSRDRTTDTQYFGPGTRLTVL.

V gene TRBV4-1 combines with J gene TRBJ2-7; 7 bases fit TRBD2. Germline-derived CDR1 and CDR2 are MGHRA and YSYEKL. There are 15 residues in the CDR3. The ends lost 1 base at V and 5 bases at J; junction bases unmatched: 8. The CDR3 protein is CASSQVAGVVNEQYF. CDR3 DNA: TGCGCCAGCAGCCAAGTTGCGGGAGTTGTCAACGAGCAGTACTTC.

The V and J genes are TRBV5-6 and TRBJ2-1; D remains unclear. Trimming shortened V by 4 bases and J by 8 bases, and 7 bases separated the two germline ends. Germline V gives CDR1 SGHDT, CDR2 YYEEEE. CDR3 length: 11 amino acids. The CDR3 protein is CASSLVDEQFF. Here the CDR3 DNA reads TGTGCCAGCAGCCTGGTAGATGAGCAGTTCTTC.

This chain joins TRBV7-9 and TRBJ1-1, with a tentative D call TRBD1 (5 bases). The CDR3 totals 15 residues. CDR1 and CDR2 from the germline V gene are SEHNR and FQNEAQ (reference sequence). Trimming cost V 6 bases and J 0 bases, with 14 bases left between them. CDR3 amino acids: CASSFGDSLNTEAFF. The DNA of the CDR3 is TGTGCCAGCAGTTTTGGTGACAGTCTGAACACTGAAGCTTTCTTT.

The CDR3 sequence is CASSSLGGAGELFF. In DNA form, the CDR3 reads TGTGCCAGTAGTTCCTTGGGGGGAGCCGGGGAGCTGTTTTTT. This chain joins TRBV19 and TRBJ2-2, with a weak D call TRBD2 (6 bases). The V gene's germline CDR1 is LNHDA and CDR2 SQIVND (reference sequence). Trimming removed 5 bases at V and 6 bases at J, with 13 bases between. This CDR3 has 14 residues.

The rearrangement uses TRBV10-3 and TRBJ2-7; TRBD2 might be the D (6 bases). This CDR3 comprises 17 residues. V was clipped by 8 bases and J by 1 base, with 24 bases between them. The V gene's germline CDR1 is ENHRY and CDR2 SYGVKD. The DNA of the CDR3 is TGTGCCATCGGCCAGTGGGGCGGGATAGGCCAGTCCTACGAGCAGTACTTC. Translating it yields CAIGQWGGIGQSYEQYF.

V gene TRBV5-6 combines with J gene TRBJ2-2, with 11 positions matching TRBD2. V lost 3 bases to trimming and J lost 1 base; unmatched junction nucleotides: 8. The germline V gene has CDR1 SGHDT and CDR2 YYEEEE. The CDR3 runs to 18 residues. As DNA, the CDR3 is TGTGCCAGCAGCTACGGACTAGCGGGCTCCCTGAACACCGGGGAGCTGTTTTTT. It translates to CASSYGLAGSLNTGELFF.

This chain links TRBV7-8 with TRBJ1-1; D gene uncertain. The CDR3 length is 18 residues. V lost 0 bases to trimming and J lost 5 bases, with 22 bases between them. Germline lookup yields CDR1 SGHVS and CDR2 FQNEAQ. Here the CDR3 DNA reads TGTGCCAGCAGCTTAGCGCGTATTGTACGGGGAGCGGATACTGAAGCTTTCTTT. Its translation is CASSLARIVRGADTEAFF.

The CDR3 DNA sequence: TGTGCCAGGACTGAGACAGGGGATCCGGGCTACACCTTC. The encoded protein is CARTETGDPGYTF. The V call is TRBV5-3, the J call TRBJ1-2; 8 bases line up with TRBD1. TRBV5-3 is known as an ORF, though its function is uncertain. The CDR3 contains 13 residues. V trimming: 8 bases; J trimming: 8 bases; junction bases outside the gene matches: 11.